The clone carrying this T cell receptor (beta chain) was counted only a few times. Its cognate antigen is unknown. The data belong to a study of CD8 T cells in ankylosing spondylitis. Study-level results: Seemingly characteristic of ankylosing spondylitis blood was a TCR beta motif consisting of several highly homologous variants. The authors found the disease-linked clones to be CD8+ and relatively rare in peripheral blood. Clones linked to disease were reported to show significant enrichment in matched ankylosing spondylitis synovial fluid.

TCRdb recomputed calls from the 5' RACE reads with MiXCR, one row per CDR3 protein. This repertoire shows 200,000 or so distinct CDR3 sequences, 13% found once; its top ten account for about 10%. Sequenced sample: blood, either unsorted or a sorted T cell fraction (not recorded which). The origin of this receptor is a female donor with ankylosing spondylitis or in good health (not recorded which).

CDR3 DNA: TGTGCCAGTAGTACGGACATTGGTACCTATGGCTACACCTTC. Residues: CASSTDIGTYGYTF. The chain has TRBV19 and TRBJ1-2; TRBD1 is a possible D gene (5 bases). The CDR3 sequence is 14 residues long. Germline CDR1 reads LNHDA; CDR2 reads SQIVND (reference sequence). V lost 4 bases and J 4 bases, leaving 13 bases between the germline ends.